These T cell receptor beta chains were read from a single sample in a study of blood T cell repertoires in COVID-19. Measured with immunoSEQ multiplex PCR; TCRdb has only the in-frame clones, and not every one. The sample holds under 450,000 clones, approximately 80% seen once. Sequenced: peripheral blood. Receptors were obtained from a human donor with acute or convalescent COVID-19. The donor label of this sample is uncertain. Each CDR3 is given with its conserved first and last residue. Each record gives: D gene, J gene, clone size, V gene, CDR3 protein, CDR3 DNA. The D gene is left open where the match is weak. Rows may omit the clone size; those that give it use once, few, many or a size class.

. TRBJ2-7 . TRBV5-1 CASSLGLNYEQYF TGCGCCAGCAGCTTGGGACTTAACTACGAGCAGTACTTC
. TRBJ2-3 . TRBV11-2 CASSQAPGTDTQYF TGTGCCAGCAGCCAAGCTCCGGGCACAGATACGCAGTATTTT
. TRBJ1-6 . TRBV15 CATSRDLGNSPLHF TGTGCCACCAGCAGAGATCTGGGCAATTCACCCCTCCACTTT
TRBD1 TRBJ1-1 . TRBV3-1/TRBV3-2 CASSLWTGGGTEAFF TGTGCCAGCAGCCTATGGACAGGGGGAGGCACTGAAGCTTTCTTT
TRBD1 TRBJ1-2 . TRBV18 CASSTRTGSNYGYTF TGTGCCAGCTCAACCCGGACAGGGAGTAACTATGGCTACACCTTC
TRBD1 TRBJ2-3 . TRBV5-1 CASSLGPQGASTDTQYF TGCGCCAGCAGCTTGGGCCCACAGGGGGCTAGCACAGATACGCAGTATTTT
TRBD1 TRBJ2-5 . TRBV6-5 CASSRDRGRGTQYF TGTGCCAGCAGCCGGGACAGGGGTAGGGGAACCCAGTACTTC
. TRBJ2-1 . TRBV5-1 CASSVSLRGEQFF TGCGCCAGCAGCGTTTCCCTCAGGGGTGAGCAGTTCTTC
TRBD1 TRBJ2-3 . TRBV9 CASSARQGLFTDTQYF TGTGCCAGCAGCGCCCGACAGGGCCTCTTCACAGATACGCAGTATTTT
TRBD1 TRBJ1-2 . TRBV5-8 CATHRQGGGYTF TGTGCCACCCATCGACAGGGAGGTGGCTACACCTTC
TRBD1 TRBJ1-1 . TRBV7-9 CASSLEGTGGTEAFF TGTGCCAGCAGCTTAGAGGGGACAGGGGGCACTGAAGCTTTCTTT
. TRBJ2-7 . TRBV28 CASSLSVGEQYF TGTGCCAGCAGTTTATCGGTTGGCGAGCAGTACTTC
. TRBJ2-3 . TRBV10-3 CAISDPGGTDTQYF TGTGCCATCAGTGACCCGGGGGGCACAGATACGCAGTATTTT
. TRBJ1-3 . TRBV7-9 CASSLFVVRESGNTIYF TGTGCCAGCAGCTTATTCGTCGTGCGGGAGTCTGGAAACACCATATATTTT
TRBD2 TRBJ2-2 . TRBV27 CASSLWGGGENTGELFF TGTGCCAGCAGTTTATGGGGCGGGGGAGAGAACACCGGGGAGCTGTTTTTT
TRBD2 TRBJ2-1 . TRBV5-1 CASSLVGTSGGASYNEQFF TGCGCCAGCAGCTTGGTGGGGACTAGCGGGGGGGCGTCTTACAATGAGCAGTTCTTC
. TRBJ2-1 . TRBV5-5 CASSLAQTYNEQFF TGTGCCAGCAGCTTGGCCCAGACCTACAATGAGCAGTTCTTC
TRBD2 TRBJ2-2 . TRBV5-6 CASSLGGRTGELFF TGTGCCAGCAGCTTGGGCGGGAGAACCGGGGAGCTGTTTTTT
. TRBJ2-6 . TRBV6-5 CASGRTRGANVLTF TGTGCCAGCGGTCGTACCCGGGGGGCCAACGTCCTGACTTTC
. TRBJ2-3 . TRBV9 CASSAGPGQVLSKTDTQYF TGTGCCAGCAGCGCGGGGCCGGGACAAGTTTTATCCAAAACAGATACGCAGTATTTT
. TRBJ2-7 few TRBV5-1 CASSLGGVEQYF TGCGCCAGCAGCTTGGGCGGAGTCGAGCAGTACTTC
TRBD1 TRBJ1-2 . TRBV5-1 CASSNGQGAYYGYTF TGCGCCAGCAGCAACGGACAGGGGGCGTACTATGGCTACACCTTC
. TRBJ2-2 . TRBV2 CASSPQTGIPGELFF TGTGCCAGCAGTCCCCAAACGGGGATCCCCGGGGAGCTGTTTTTT
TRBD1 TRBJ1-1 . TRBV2 CASRGGTGNTEAFF TGTGCCAGCAGAGGAGGGACAGGGAACACTGAAGCTTTCTTT
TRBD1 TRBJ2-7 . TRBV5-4 CASSAWDRGSYEQYF TGTGCCAGCAGCGCCTGGGACAGGGGGTCCTACGAGCAGTACTTC
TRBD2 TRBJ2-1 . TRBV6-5 CASSYSAGGSYNEQFF TGTGCCAGCAGTTACTCGGCGGGGGGTTCCTACAATGAGCAGTTCTTC
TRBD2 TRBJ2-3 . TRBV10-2 CASRGTSSRTDTQYF TGCGCCAGCAGGGGGACTAGCTCACGCACAGATACGCAGTATTTT
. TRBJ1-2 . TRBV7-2 CASSLVGSAEYGYTF TGTGCCAGCAGCTTAGTAGGCAGCGCAGAGTATGGCTACACCTTC
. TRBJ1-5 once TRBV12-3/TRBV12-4 CASSFWGGQPQHF TGTGCCAGCAGTTTTTGGGGGGGTCAGCCCCAGCATTTT
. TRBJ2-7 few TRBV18 CASSSPGMGSYEQYF TGTGCCAGCTCATCCCCCGGGATGGGGTCTTACGAGCAGTACTTC
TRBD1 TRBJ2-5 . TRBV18 CASSRTGAQETQYF TGTGCCAGCTCACGGACAGGGGCACAAGAGACCCAGTACTTC
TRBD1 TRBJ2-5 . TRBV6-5 CASSSAGQGQETQYF TGTGCCAGCAGTTCCGCGGGACAGGGCCAAGAGACCCAGTACTTC
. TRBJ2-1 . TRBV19 CASSLLYRAPGLVEQFF TGTGCCAGTAGTCTCCTCTACAGGGCGCCGGGCTTAGTTGAGCAGTTCTTC
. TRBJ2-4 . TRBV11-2 CASSAGGAKNIQYF TGTGCCAGCAGCGCCGGGGGAGCCAAAAACATTCAGTACTTC
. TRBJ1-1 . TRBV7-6 CASSLAGRGEAFF TGTGCCAGCAGCTTAGCGGGTCGGGGAGAAGCTTTCTTT
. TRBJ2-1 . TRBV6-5 CASSWGGEQFF TGTGCCAGCAGTTGGGGCGGTGAGCAGTTCTTC
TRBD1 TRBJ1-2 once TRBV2 CASSALGDRSGYTF TGTGCCAGCAGCGCCCTCGGGGACAGAAGTGGCTACACCTTC
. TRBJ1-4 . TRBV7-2 CASSLDMRADAEKLFF TGTGCCAGCAGCTTAGATATGAGGGCCGATGCTGAAAAACTGTTTTTT
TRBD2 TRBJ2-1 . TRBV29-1 CSVGPLLAESSYNEQFF TGCAGCGTTGGTCCCCTACTAGCGGAGAGCTCCTACAATGAGCAGTTCTTC
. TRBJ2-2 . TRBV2 CASSAGNSNTGELFF TGTGCCAGCAGTGCCGGGAACTCGAACACCGGGGAGCTGTTTTTT
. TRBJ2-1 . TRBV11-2 CASSLSRASGHNEQFF TGTGCCAGCAGCTTGTCGAGGGCAAGCGGACACAATGAGCAGTTCTTC
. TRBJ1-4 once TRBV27 CASAPQGRGEKLFF TGTGCCAGCGCCCCACAGGGACGGGGTGAAAAACTGTTTTTT
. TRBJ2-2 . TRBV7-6 CASTEKQANTGELFF TGTGCCAGCACCGAAAAACAGGCGAACACCGGGGAGCTGTTTTTT
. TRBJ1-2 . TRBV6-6 CASSPPAVGGRGIYGYTF TGTGCCAGCAGTCCCCCCGCGGTGGGAGGCCGGGGAATTTATGGCTACACCTTC
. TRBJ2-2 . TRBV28 CASSLDRDGELFF TGTGCCAGCAGCCTTGATCGCGACGGGGAGCTGTTTTTT
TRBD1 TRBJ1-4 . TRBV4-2 CASSQARRQGAREKLFF TGTGCCAGCAGCCAAGCACGGCGACAGGGGGCGCGGGAAAAACTGTTTTTT
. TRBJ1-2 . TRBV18 CASSPPSQALPDGYTF TGTGCCAGCTCACCACCGTCCCAGGCCCTGCCGGATGGCTACACCTTC
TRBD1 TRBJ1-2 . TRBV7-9 CASSRTGPRGYTF TGTGCCAGCAGCCGGACAGGGCCCCGAGGCTACACCTTC
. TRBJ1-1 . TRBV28 CASSLFGGLAFF TGTGCCAGCAGTTTATTCGGGGGGTTGGCTTTCTTT
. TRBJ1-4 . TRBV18 CASSPRGGNEKLFF TGTGCCAGCTCACCGCGTGGGGGGAATGAAAAACTGTTTTTT
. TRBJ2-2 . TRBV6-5 CASGQLNTGELFF TGTGCCAGCGGACAGCTAAACACCGGGGAGCTGTTTTTT
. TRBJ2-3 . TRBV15 CATSTYREGLGTQYF TGTGCCACCAGCACCTACAGGGAGGGTTTAGGTACGCAGTATTTT
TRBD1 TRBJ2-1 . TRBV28 CASSSPAGRGPYNEQFF TGTGCCAGCAGCTCCCCGGCGGGCAGGGGGCCTTACAATGAGCAGTTCTTC